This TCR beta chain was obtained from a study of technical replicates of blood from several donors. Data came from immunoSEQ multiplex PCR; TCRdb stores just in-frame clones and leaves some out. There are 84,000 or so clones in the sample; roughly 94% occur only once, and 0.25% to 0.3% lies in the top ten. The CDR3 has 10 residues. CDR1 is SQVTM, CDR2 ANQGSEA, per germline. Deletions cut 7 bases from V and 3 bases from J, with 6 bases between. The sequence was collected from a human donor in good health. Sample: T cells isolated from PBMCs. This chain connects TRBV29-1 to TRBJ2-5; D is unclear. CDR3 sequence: CSGTEETQYF. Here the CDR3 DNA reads TGCAGCGGCACAGAAGAGACCCAGTACTTC.